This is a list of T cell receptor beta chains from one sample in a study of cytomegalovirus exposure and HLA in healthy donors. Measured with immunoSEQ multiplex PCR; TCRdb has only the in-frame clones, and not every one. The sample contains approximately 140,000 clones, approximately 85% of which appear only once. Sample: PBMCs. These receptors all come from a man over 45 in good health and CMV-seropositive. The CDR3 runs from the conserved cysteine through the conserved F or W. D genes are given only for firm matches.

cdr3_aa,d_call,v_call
CASSLGRTPSYNEQFF,-,TRBV27
CASSQAGDYSNQPQHF,-,TRBV23-1
CSVSGGVGSYNEQFF,TRBD2,TRBV29-1
CAISESTRGSGTSGRLDTQYF,TRBD2,TRBV10-3
CASSLGGGRATEQYF,-,TRBV11-2
CASSVVGTGTETQYF,TRBD1,TRBV9
CASRLHNMNTEAFF,-,TRBV19
CASSTTSGRIGELFF,TRBD2,TRBV27
CASSMEGSYEQYF,-,TRBV5-1
CASSLGGLATYEQYF,-,TRBV5-4
CASSQGGAATDTQYF,-,TRBV4-2
CASSNPGTGVEAQYF,TRBD1,TRBV5-1
CSVDLQGARATEAFF,TRBD1,TRBV29-1
CASSEALQGAITDTQYF,-,TRBV2
CASSLGDRVYGYTF,TRBD1,TRBV11-2
CASSLRQGHIQYF,TRBD1,TRBV7-2
CASSLPGQAGDIQYF,-,TRBV5-4
CASSLRAGETQYF,-,TRBV7-7
CASSSSDKGAGYTF,TRBD1,TRBV5-1
CALRGGARNTGELFF,-,TRBV30
CASRLARGDRDYPYEQYF,-,TRBV12-2
CASSRTGASGANVLTF,TRBD1,TRBV6-6
CASFPTYRVSGNTIYF,-,TRBV28
CASSRDNFYEQYF,-,TRBV28
CASSPGQGRPTGELFF,TRBD1,TRBV5-1
CASSLRGTGNTIYF,-,TRBV5-4
CASSFPGTGAPETQYF,TRBD1,TRBV11-2